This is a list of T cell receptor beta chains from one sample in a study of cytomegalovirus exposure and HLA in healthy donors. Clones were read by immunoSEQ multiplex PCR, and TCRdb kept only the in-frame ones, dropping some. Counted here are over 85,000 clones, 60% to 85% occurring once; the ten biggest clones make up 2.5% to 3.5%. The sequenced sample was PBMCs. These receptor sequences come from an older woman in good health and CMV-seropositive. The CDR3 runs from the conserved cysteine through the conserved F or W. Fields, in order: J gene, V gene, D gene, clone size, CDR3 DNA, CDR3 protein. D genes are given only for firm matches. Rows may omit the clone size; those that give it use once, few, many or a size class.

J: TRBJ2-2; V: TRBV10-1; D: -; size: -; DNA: TGCGCCAGCAGTGGGGAGACGACGGAACCGAACACCGGGGAGCTGTTTTTT; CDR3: CASSGETTEPNTGELFF
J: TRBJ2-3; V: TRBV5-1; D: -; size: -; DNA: TGCGCCAGCAGCTTAGGAGACCCCACAGATACGCAGTATTTT; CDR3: CASSLGDPTDTQYF
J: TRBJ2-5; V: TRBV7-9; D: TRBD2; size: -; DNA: TGTGCCAGCAGTTCGGGACTAGCGGGAGTCGAGACCCAGTACTTC; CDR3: CASSSGLAGVETQYF
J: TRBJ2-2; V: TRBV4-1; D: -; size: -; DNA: TGCGCCAGCAGCCAAGGTTGGGCAGGGAACACCGGGGAGCTGTTTTTT; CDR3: CASSQGWAGNTGELFF
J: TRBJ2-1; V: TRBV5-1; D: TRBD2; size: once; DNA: TGCGCCAGCAGCTTGAGTCCGAGCGGGAGCTACAATGAGCAGTTCTTC; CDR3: CASSLSPSGSYNEQFF
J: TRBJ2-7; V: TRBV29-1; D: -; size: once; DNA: TGCAGCGTTGTCTCAGGGTACGAGCAGTACTTC; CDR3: CSVVSGYEQYF
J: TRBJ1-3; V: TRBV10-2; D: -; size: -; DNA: TGCGCCAGCAGGACCACAGCTTCAGGGGTCGGAAACACCATATATTTT; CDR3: CASRTTASGVGNTIYF
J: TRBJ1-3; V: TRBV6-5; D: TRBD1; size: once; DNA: TGTGCCAGCAGGTACAGGGGCTCTGGAAACACCATATATTTT; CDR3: CASRYRGSGNTIYF
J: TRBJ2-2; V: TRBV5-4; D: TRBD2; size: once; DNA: TGTGCCAGCAGCTACCCGGGAGGGCCCCCCGGGGAGCTGTTTTTT; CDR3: CASSYPGGPPGELFF
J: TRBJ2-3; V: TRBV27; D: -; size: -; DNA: TGTGCCAGCAGTTTACAGGGAAGTCACACAGATACGCAGTATTTT; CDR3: CASSLQGSHTDTQYF
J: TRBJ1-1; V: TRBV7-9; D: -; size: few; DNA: TGTGCCAGCAGCTTGGGGCAGGGGCGGGACACTGAAGCTTTCTTT; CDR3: CASSLGQGRDTEAFF
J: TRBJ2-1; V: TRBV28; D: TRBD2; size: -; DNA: TGTGCCAGCAGGGGGCTAGCGGGACACAATGAGCAGTTCTTC; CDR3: CASRGLAGHNEQFF
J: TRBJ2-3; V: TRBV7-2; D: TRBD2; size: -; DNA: TGTGCCAGCAGCTTCGGGACTAGCGGCACAGATACGCAGTATTTT; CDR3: CASSFGTSGTDTQYF
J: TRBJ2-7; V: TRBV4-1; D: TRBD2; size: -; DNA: TGCGCCAGCAGCCAAGAACCAGCGGGAGTCCCCTACGAGCAGTACTTC; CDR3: CASSQEPAGVPYEQYF
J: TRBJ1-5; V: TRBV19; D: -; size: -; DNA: TGTGCCAGTAGTAACCACAGGGCGATGGGTCAGCCCCAGCATTTT; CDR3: CASSNHRAMGQPQHF
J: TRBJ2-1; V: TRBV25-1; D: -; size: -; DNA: TGTGCCAGCAGCCGTCGGGCGGGAATCTACAATGAGCAGTTCTTC; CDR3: CASSRRAGIYNEQFF
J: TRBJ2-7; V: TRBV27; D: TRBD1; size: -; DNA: TGTGCCAGCAGTTTCCTCGGGACAGGGGTTGACGAGCAGTACTTC; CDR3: CASSFLGTGVDEQYF
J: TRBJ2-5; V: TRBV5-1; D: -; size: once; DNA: TGCGCCAGCAGACAAGAAGAGACCCAGTACTTC; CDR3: CASRQEETQYF
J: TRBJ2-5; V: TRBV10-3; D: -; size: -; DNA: TGTGCCATCAGTGAGGCCGAGGAGACCCAGTACTTC; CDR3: CAISEAEETQYF
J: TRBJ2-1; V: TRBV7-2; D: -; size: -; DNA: TGTGCCAGCATCCGATCGACAGCCGGTGGAGAGCAGTTCTTC; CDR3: CASIRSTAGGEQFF
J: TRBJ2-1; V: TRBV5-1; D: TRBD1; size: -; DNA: TGCGCCAGCAGCTCACCACAGGGGGCTAATGAGCAGTTCTTC; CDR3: CASSSPQGANEQFF
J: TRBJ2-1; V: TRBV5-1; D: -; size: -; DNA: TGCGCCAGCAGCTTCGGGGAATTCTACAATGAGCAGTTCTTC; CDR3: CASSFGEFYNEQFF
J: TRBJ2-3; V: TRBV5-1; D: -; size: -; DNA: TGCGCCAGCAGCGTAGGGACTTTTGCAGATACGCAGTATTTT; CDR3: CASSVGTFADTQYF
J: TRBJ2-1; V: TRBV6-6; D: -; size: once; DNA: TGTGCCAGCAGTTACCCCTACTCTACCCACAATGAGCAGTTCTTC; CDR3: CASSYPYSTHNEQFF
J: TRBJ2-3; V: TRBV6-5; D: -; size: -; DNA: TGTGCCAGCAGTTACCGACAGCCTAGCACAGATACGCAGTATTTT; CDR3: CASSYRQPSTDTQYF
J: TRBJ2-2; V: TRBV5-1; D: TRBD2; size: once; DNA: TGCGCCAGCAGCCCCGGGACTACCTACACCGGGGAGCTGTTTTTT; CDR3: CASSPGTTYTGELFF
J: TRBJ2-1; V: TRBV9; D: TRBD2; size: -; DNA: TGTGCCAGCAGCGTCCGACTCAGCGGGAGGTGGAATGAGCAGTTCTTC; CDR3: CASSVRLSGRWNEQFF
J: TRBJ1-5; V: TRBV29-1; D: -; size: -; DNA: TGCAGCGTGGGAAGCAGGGATGGTCAGCCCCAGCATTTT; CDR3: CSVGSRDGQPQHF
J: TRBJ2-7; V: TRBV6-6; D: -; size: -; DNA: TGTGCCAGCAGTTACTCGTCGGTTAGCTCCTACGAGCAGTACTTC; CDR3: CASSYSSVSSYEQYF
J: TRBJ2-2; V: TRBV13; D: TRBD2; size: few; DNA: TGTGCCAGCAGTGTGGGTACTAGCGCGAACACCGGGGAGCTGTTTTTT; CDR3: CASSVGTSANTGELFF
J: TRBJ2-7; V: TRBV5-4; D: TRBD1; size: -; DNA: TGTGCCAGCAGCTGGTGGGACAGGGTTATCTCCGAGCAGTACTTC; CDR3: CASSWWDRVISEQYF
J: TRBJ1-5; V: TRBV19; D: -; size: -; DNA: TGTGCCAGTAGTATCTTGGACACTAATCAGCCCCAGCATTTT; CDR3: CASSILDTNQPQHF
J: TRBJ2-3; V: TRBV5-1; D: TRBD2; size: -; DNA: TGCGCCAGCAGCATCACGGAGCGGGGGGGCACAGATACGCAGTATTTT; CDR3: CASSITERGGTDTQYF
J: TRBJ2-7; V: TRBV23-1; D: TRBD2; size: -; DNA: TGCGCCAGCAGTCAGTCGGGACTAGCGTTTAGATCTTGCTACGAGCAGTACTTC; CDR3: CASSQSGLAFRSCYEQYF
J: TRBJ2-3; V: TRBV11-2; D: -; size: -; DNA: TGTGCCAGCAGCTTAGGTCTCTCAGATACGCAGTATTTT; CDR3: CASSLGLSDTQYF
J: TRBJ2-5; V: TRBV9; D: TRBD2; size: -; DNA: TGTGCCAGCAGCGTAGCTAAGGCCCAGACTAGCGCGGAGACCCAGTACTTC; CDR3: CASSVAKAQTSAETQYF
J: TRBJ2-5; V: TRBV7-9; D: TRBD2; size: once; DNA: TGTGCCAGCAGCTTCTGGACTAGCGGGTTTATTCGAGAGACCCAGTACTTC; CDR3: CASSFWTSGFIRETQYF
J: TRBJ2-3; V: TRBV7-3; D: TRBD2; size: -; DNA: TGTGCCAGCAGCCTTGCACGGGGGGGGACAGATACGCAGTATTTT; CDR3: CASSLARGGTDTQYF
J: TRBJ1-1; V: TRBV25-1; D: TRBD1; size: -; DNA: TGTGCCAGCAAGGACAGGGGGCGCGTGGACACTGAAGCTTTCTTT; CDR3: CASKDRGRVDTEAFF
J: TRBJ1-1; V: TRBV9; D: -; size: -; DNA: TGTGCCAGCAGCGTAGAAGCAGTACGGGACACTGAAGCTTTCTTT; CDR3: CASSVEAVRDTEAFF
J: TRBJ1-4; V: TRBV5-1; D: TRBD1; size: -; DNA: TGCGCCAGCACCTGGACAGGGCGGGAAAAACTGTTTTTT; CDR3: CASTWTGREKLFF
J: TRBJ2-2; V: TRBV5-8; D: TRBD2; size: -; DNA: TGTGCCAGCAGCCCCTGGAGGACGGGAGGATCCGGGGAGCTGTTTTTT; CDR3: CASSPWRTGGSGELFF
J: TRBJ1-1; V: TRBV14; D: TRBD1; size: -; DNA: TGTGCCAGCAGCCAAGGGACAGGGGCCCCTGAAGCTTTCTTT; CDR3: CASSQGTGAPEAFF
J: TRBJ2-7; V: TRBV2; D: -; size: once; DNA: TGTGCCAGCAGTGATACGGAGGTTGGAGACTACGAGCAGTACTTC; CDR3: CASSDTEVGDYEQYF
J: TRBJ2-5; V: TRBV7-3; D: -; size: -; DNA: TGTGCCAGCAGCGCTCTGGGGCTAAAAGAGACCCAGTACTTC; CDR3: CASSALGLKETQYF
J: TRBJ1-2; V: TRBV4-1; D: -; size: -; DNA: TGCGCCAGCAGCAAACAGGGCGATGGCTACACCTTC; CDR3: CASSKQGDGYTF
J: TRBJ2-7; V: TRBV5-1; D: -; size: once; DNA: TGCGCCAGCAGATCTACAGGGAATTACGAGCAGTACTTC; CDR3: CASRSTGNYEQYF
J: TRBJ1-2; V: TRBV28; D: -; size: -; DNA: TGTGCCAGCAGCCCCACAGGGTCTGGCTACACCTTC; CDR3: CASSPTGSGYTF
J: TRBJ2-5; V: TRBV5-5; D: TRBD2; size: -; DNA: TGTGCCAGCAGCTTGGCCCCCGCTAGCGGGCAAGAGACCCAGTACTTC; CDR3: CASSLAPASGQETQYF
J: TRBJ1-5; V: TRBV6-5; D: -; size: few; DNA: TGTGCCAGCAGCCCTGACAGGTTTCAGCCCCAGCATTTT; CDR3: CASSPDRFQPQHF